Below, 8 T cell receptor beta chains from the same sample are listed, as sequenced in a study of shared clonotypes between healthy human individuals. Sequenced by immunoSEQ multiplex PCR; TCRdb stores in-frame clones only, minus some. The sample has over 950,000 clones; approximately 80% are singletons. Specimen: memory CD4+ T cells from PBMCs. Subset of the sample: CD45RA-negative fraction. These receptors originate from a man aged 18-30 years in good health. Some clones in this sample may be carry-over from other donors' samples.

The chain is built from TRBV28 and TRBJ1-3; D not resolved. Germline values: CDR1 MDHEN, CDR2 SYDVKM. The CDR3 contains 14 residues. Trimming removed 3 bases from V and 0 bases from J, with 6 bases in between. In DNA form, the CDR3 reads TGTGCCAGCAGTTTCTACAGCTCTGGAAACACCATATATTTT. This encodes CASSFYSSGNTIYF.

This chain links TRBV27 with TRBJ1-4; D unclear. Trimming took off 8 bases at V and 6 bases at J, with 13 bases between the two ends. This CDR3 region has 13 residues. The germline CDR1 and CDR2 sequences are MNHEY and SMNVEV (reference sequence). CDR3 protein: CASGRDGYEKLFF. The CDR3 DNA is TGTGCCAGCGGTCGAGACGGCTATGAAAAACTGTTTTTT.

Details on this clone: The sample has other DNA sequences that encode this CDR3 too. The chain couples TRBV21-1 to TRBJ2-7. TRBV21-1 is labeled a pseudogene. This CDR3 is 12 amino acids long. CDR3 in amino acids: CASSKGSYEQYF. CDR3 sequence (DNA): TGTGCCAGCAGCAAGGGATCCTACGAGCAGTACTTC.

The chain links TRBV11-2 to TRBJ2-1; the match to TRBD2 covers 10 bases. This CDR3 contains 17 residues. V gave up 1 base and J gave up 3 bases; unmatched junction bases: 6. Germline loops: CDR1 SGHAT, CDR2 FQNNGV. As DNA, the CDR3 is TGTGCCAGCAGCTTAGTTTTTGCTAGCGGGGGCTACAATGAGCAGTTCTTC. Protein: CASSLVFASGGYNEQFF.

The chain couples TRBV4-2 to TRBJ2-1; 7 positions agree with TRBD2. CDR1 LGHNA and CDR2 YNFKEQ come from the germline V gene. This CDR3 contains 16 residues. Unmatched junction bases numbered 5, after V lost 3 bases and J lost 0 bases. This CDR3 reads CASSQVAGASYNEQFF. Here the CDR3 DNA reads TGTGCCAGCAGCCAGGTAGCGGGTGCCTCCTACAATGAGCAGTTCTTC.

The chain uses TRBV5-1 and TRBJ2-1, with D possibly matching TRBD2 (5 bases). The CDR3 has 13 residues. V gave up 5 bases and J gave up 6 bases, with 12 bases separating them. CDR1 SGHRS and CDR2 YFSETQ come from the germline V gene. The CDR3 DNA is TGCGCCAGCAGTCGGGAACCGGGCAATGAGCAGTTCTTC. Amino acid sequence: CASSREPGNEQFF.

The chain couples TRBV30 to TRBJ2-2; 8 nucleotides match TRBD2. Germline V gives CDR1 GTSNPN, CDR2 SVGIG (reference sequence). The CDR3 spans 16 residues. V gave up 0 bases and J gave up 6 bases; unmatched junction bases: 9. The CDR3 spells CAWSVSGTSRAGELFF. As DNA, the CDR3 is TGTGCCTGGAGTGTGTCCGGGACTAGTAGGGCCGGGGAGCTGTTTTTT.

The genes are TRBV28 and TRBJ2-7; a weak D match, TRBD2 (6 bases). Germline lookup yields CDR1 MDHEN and CDR2 SYDVKM. The CDR3 is made up of 16 amino acids. V was trimmed by 7 bases and J by 6 bases, leaving 25 bases between them. CDR3 sequence reads: CASIPSGARRKGEQYF. The CDR3 DNA reads TGTGCCAGCATTCCTTCGGGAGCCCGGAGGAAGGGCGAGCAGTACTTC.